This is a list of T cell receptor beta chains from one sample in a study of blood T cell repertoires in COVID-19. Measured with immunoSEQ multiplex PCR; TCRdb has only the in-frame clones, and not every one. The repertoire holds 160,000 or so clones, with approximately 84% as singletons. The material sequenced was PBMCs or T cells enriched from blood (not recorded which). The receptors stem from a woman in her thirties or forties with acute COVID-19. CDR3s include the opening cysteine and the closing phenylalanine or tryptophan. A D gene is named only where the DNA matches it firmly. Clone size is shown for a subset of rows, as once, few, many or a class of expanded clone.

j_call clone_size d_call cdr3_length v_call cdr3_aa cdr3_nt
TRBJ1-6 NA NA 15 TRBV27 CASSLGGHLNSPLHF TGTGCCAGCAGTTTGGGGGGTCACCTAAATTCACCCCTCCACTTT
TRBJ1-1 once NA 15 TRBV6-2/TRBV6-3 CASSYWRGASTEAFF TGTGCCAGCAGTTACTGGCGGGGAGCGAGCACTGAAGCTTTCTTT
TRBJ1-1 few TRBD1 13 TRBV6-1 CASSELWGQEAFF TGTGCCAGCAGTGAATTGTGGGGACAGGAAGCTTTCTTT
TRBJ1-1 NA NA 14 TRBV14 CASSQAYPGAEAFF TGTGCCAGCAGCCAAGCTTATCCCGGGGCTGAAGCTTTCTTT
TRBJ2-1 NA TRBD1 13 TRBV2 CASRDRGYNEQFF TGTGCCAGCAGGGACAGGGGATACAATGAGCAGTTCTTC
TRBJ2-7 many NA 14 TRBV20-1 CSASPGREPYEQYF TGCAGTGCTAGTCCAGGGCGGGAACCCTACGAGCAGTACTTC
TRBJ2-3 NA TRBD2 16 TRBV5-4 CASSSGLAGFTDTQYF TGTGCCAGCAGCTCGGGACTAGCGGGATTCACAGATACGCAGTATTTT
TRBJ2-1 many TRBD2 18 TRBV7-9 CASSSNPLAGGPRNEQFF TGTGCCAGCAGCTCAAACCCGCTAGCGGGAGGGCCAAGAAATGAGCAGTTCTTC
TRBJ2-1 NA TRBD2 15 TRBV7-2 CASSFGGLAGNEQFF TGTGCCAGCAGCTTTGGTGGACTAGCGGGAAATGAGCAGTTCTTC
TRBJ1-1 NA NA 11 TRBV4-2 CASSQATEAFF TGTGCCAGCAGCCAAGCGACTGAAGCTTTCTTT
TRBJ1-2 NA NA 14 TRBV6-1 CASSDGMMIYGYTF TGTGCCAGCAGTGATGGCATGATGATATATGGCTACACCTTC
TRBJ2-1 NA NA 14 TRBV7-2 CASSFVWTHNEQFF TGTGCCAGCAGCTTCGTTTGGACACACAATGAGCAGTTCTTC
TRBJ1-5 NA TRBD1 13 TRBV27 CATSTGGSQPQHF TGTGCCACCTCGACAGGGGGCAGTCAGCCCCAGCATTTT
TRBJ2-1 NA TRBD2 15 TRBV7-3 CASSASGDSYNEQFF TGTGCCAGCAGTGCTAGCGGAGATTCCTACAATGAGCAGTTCTTC
TRBJ2-2 few NA 16 TRBV29-1 CSVERRAELNTGELFF TGCAGCGTTGAAAGGCGGGCGGAACTGAACACCGGGGAGCTGTTTTTT
TRBJ1-3 once NA 16 TRBV5-1 CASSLDGSGRGNTIYF TGCGCCAGCAGCTTGGACGGCTCCGGGAGGGGAAACACCATATATTTT
TRBJ1-1 NA TRBD1 13 TRBV2 CAGETGDNTEAFF TGTGCCGGGGAGACAGGGGATAACACTGAAGCTTTCTTT
TRBJ1-1 NA TRBD1 16 TRBV19 CASSENTGGWTTEAFF TGTGCCAGTAGTGAAAATACAGGGGGCTGGACCACTGAAGCTTTCTTT
TRBJ1-2 NA NA 14 TRBV2 CASSLDSSNYGYTF TGTGCCAGCAGTTTAGACAGTTCTAACTATGGCTACACCTTC
TRBJ1-2 NA TRBD1 15 TRBV24-1 CATSDGDRGLNGYTF TGTGCCACCAGTGATGGGGACAGGGGGCTGAATGGCTACACCTTC
TRBJ2-7 NA TRBD2 15 TRBV4-2 CASSQEASGSYEQYF TGTGCCAGCAGCCAAGAGGCTAGCGGTTCCTACGAGCAGTACTTC
TRBJ2-5 NA TRBD1 17 TRBV28 CASSATIQGAVSETQYF TGTGCCAGCAGTGCGACTATCCAGGGGGCAGTCTCGGAGACCCAGTACTTC
TRBJ2-7 NA NA 13 TRBV21-1 CASSKLYFYEQYF TGTGCCAGCAGCAAACTTTATTTCTACGAGCAGTACTTC
TRBJ2-3 medium-sized NA 18 TRBV10-1 CASSESSGIAAPTDTQYF TGCGCCAGCAGTGAGTCATCTGGGATAGCGGCTCCCACAGATACGCAGTATTTT
TRBJ2-7 NA NA 12 TRBV3-1/TRBV3-2 CASSQVVYEQYF TGTGCCAGCAGCCAAGTAGTCTACGAGCAGTACTTC
TRBJ2-4 NA NA 15 TRBV5-4 CASSLVEGAKNIQYF TGTGCCAGCAGCTTGGTGGAGGGAGCCAAAAACATTCAGTACTTC
TRBJ2-2 NA TRBD1 14 TRBV9 CASSYYRDREWLFF TGTGCCAGCAGTTACTACCGGGACAGGGAATGGTTGTTTTTT
TRBJ1-4 NA NA 14 TRBV25-1 CASSHISTNEKLFF TGTGCCAGCTCTCACATCTCAACTAATGAAAAACTGTTTTTT
TRBJ2-3 NA TRBD1 14 TRBV5-4 CASSPGQGADTQYF TGTGCCAGCAGCCCAGGACAGGGGGCAGATACGCAGTATTTT
TRBJ1-1 NA NA 14 TRBV19 CASSQGGGNTEAFF TGTGCCAGTAGCCAAGGGGGGGGTAACACTGAAGCTTTCTTT
TRBJ2-3 NA TRBD1 17 TRBV11-3 CASSTRQGPVSTDTQYF TGTGCCAGCAGCACGCGACAGGGACCTGTCAGCACAGATACGCAGTATTTT
TRBJ2-1 once NA 13 TRBV27 CASSLSSYNEQFF TGTGCCAGCAGTTTGAGCTCCTACAATGAGCAGTTCTTC
TRBJ2-5 NA NA 17 TRBV7-6 CASSLASGGGGLETQYF TGTGCCAGCAGCTTAGCGTCGGGCGGAGGAGGGCTTGAGACCCAGTACTTC
TRBJ2-7 NA TRBD1 14 TRBV18 CASSNGTGRYEQYF TGTGCCAGCTCAAACGGGACAGGGCGGTACGAGCAGTACTTC
TRBJ2-2 NA NA 14 TRBV5-5 CASSLATGTGELFF TGTGCCAGCAGCTTGGCCACAGGAACCGGGGAGCTGTTTTTT
TRBJ1-6 NA TRBD1 14 TRBV5-1 CASSLQGAHSPLHF TGCGCCAGCAGCTTGCAGGGGGCGCATTCACCCCTCCACTTT